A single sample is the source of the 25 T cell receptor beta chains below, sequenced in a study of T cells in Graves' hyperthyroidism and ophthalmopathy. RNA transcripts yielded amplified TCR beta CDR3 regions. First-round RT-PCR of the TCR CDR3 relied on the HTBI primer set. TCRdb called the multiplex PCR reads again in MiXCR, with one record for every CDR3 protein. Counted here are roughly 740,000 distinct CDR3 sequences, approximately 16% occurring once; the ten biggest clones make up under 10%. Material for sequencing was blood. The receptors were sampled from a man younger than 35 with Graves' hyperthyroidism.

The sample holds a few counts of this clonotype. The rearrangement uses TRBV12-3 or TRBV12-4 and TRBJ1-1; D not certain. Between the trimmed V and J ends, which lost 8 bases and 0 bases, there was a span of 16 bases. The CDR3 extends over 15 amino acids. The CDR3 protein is CASEITSGLNTEAFF. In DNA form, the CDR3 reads TGTGCCAGCGAAATTACCTCGGGGTTGAACACTGAAGCTTTCTTT.

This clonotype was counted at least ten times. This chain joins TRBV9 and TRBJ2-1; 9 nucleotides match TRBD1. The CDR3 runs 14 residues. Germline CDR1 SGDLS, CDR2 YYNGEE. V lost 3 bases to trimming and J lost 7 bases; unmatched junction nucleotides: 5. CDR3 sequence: CASSAPTGGNEQFF. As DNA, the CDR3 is TGTGCCAGCAGCGCGCCGACAGGGGGGAATGAGCAGTTCTTC.

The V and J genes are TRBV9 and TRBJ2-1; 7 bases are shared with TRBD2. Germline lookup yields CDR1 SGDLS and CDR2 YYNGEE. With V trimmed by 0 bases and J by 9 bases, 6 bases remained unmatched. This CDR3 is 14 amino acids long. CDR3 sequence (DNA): TGTGCCAGCAGCGTAGGGGGGGGGGTTGGTGAGCAGTTCTTC. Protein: CASSVGGGVGEQFF. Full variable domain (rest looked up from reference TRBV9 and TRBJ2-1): DSGVTQTPKHLITATGQRVTLRCSPRSGDLSVYWYQQSLDQGLQFLIQYYNGEERAKGNILERFSAQQFPDLHSELNLSSLELGDSALYFCASSVGGGVGEQFFGPGTRLTVL.

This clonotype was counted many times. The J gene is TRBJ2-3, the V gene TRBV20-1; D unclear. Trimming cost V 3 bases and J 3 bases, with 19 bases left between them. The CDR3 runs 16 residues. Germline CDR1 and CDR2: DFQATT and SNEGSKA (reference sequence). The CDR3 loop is CSARPLVRETTDTQYF. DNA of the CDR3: TGCAGTGCTAGGCCCCTTGTAAGAGAAACAACAGATACGCAGTATTTT.

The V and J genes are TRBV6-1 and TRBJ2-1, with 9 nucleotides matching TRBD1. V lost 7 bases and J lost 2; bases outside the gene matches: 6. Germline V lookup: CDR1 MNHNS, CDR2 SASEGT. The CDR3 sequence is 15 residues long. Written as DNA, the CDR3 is TGTGCCAGCACGGCGGGACAGGGAACCTACAATGAGCAGTTCTTC. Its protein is CASTAGQGTYNEQFF.

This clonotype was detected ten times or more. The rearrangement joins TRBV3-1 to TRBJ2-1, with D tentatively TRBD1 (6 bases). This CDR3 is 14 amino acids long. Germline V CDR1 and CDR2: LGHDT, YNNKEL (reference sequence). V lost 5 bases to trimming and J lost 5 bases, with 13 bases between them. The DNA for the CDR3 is TGTGCCAGCAGCTCTAGACAGGATAACAATGAGCAGTTCTTC. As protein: CASSSRQDNNEQFF.

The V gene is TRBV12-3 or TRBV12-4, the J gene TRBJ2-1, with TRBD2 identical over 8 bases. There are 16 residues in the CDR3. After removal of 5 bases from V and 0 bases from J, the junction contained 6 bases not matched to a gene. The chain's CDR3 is CASSAPGGGSYNEQFF. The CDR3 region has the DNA TGTGCCAGCAGTGCACCCGGGGGGGGCTCCTACAATGAGCAGTTCTTC.

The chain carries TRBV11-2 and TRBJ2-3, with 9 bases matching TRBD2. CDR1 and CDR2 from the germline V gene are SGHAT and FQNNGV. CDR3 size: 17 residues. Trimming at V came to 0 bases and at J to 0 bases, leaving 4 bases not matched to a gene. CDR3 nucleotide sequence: TGTGCCAGCAGCTTAGATCCCGGACTAGCGAGCACAGATACGCAGTATTTT. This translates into CASSLDPGLASTDTQYF.

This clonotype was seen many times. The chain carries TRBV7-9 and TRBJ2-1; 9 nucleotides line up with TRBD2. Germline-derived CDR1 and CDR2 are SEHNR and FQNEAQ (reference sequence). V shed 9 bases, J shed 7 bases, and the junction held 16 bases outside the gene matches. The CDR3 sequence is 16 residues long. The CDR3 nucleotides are TGTGCCAGTACCTTATCGGCGGGAGGGCCGGGGAATGAGCAGTTCTTC. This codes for CASTLSAGGPGNEQFF.

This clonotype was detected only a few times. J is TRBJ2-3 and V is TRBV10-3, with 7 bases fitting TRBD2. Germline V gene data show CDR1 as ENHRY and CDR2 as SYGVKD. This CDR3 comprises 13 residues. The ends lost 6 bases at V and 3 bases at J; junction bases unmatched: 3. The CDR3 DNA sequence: TGTGCCATCAGGGAGGGAGGGACAGATACGCAGTATTTT. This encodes CAIREGGTDTQYF.

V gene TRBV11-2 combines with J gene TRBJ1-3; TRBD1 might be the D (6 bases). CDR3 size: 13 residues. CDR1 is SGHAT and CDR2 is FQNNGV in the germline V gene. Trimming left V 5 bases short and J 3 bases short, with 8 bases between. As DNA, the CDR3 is TGTGCCAGCAGCCCGACAGGTGGAAACACCATATATTTT. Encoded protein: CASSPTGGNTIYF.

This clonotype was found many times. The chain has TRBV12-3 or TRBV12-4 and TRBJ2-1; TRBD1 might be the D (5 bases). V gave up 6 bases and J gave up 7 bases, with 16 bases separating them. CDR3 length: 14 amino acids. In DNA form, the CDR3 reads TGTGCCAGCAGCCGACAGTTCCAAGGGAATGAGCAGTTCTTC. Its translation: CASSRQFQGNEQFF.

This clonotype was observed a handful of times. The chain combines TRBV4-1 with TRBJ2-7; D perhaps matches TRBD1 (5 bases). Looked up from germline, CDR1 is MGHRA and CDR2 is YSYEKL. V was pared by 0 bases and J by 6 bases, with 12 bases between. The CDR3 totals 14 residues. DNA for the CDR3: TGCGCCAGCAGCCAAGATCGATCAGGGCGCGAGCAGTACTTC. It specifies CASSQDRSGREQYF.

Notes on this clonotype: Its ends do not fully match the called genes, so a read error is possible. The CDR3 loop reads CASSGSMGTEALF. The CDR3 DNA sequence: TGTGCCAGCAGTGGAAGCATGGGCACTGAAGCTCTCTTT. The V call is TRBV28, the J call TRBJ1-1; D gene ambiguous. The V gene's germline CDR1 is MDHEN and CDR2 SYDVKM. The CDR3 totals 13 residues. The whole variable domain, filled in from reference TRBV28 and TRBJ1-1, reads DVKVTQSSRYLVKRTGEKVFLECVQDMDHENMFWYRQDPGLGLRLIYFSYDVKMKEKGDIPEGYSVSREKKERFSLILESASTNQTSMYLCASSGSMGTEALFGQGTRLTVV.

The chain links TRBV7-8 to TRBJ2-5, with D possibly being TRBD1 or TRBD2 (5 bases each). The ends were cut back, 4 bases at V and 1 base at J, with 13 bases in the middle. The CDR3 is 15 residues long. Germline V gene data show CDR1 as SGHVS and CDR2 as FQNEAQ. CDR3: CASSSRPGTQETQYF. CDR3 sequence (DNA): TGTGCCAGCAGCTCCCGCCCAGGGACCCAAGAGACCCAGTACTTC.

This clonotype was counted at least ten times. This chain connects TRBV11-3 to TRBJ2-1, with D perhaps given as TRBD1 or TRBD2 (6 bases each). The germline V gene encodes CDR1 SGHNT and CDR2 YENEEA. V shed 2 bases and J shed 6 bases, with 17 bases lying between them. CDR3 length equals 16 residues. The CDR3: CASSLMGVGGSNEQFF. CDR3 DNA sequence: TGTGCCAGCAGCTTAATGGGCGTGGGGGGCTCCAATGAGCAGTTCTTC.

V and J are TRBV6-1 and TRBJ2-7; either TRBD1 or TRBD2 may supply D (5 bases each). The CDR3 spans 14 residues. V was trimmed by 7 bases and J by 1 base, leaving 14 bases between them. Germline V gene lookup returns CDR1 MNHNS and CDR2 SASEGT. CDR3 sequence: CASKPGTVSYEQYF. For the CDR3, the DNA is TGTGCCAGCAAACCCGGGACGGTTTCCTACGAGCAGTACTTC.

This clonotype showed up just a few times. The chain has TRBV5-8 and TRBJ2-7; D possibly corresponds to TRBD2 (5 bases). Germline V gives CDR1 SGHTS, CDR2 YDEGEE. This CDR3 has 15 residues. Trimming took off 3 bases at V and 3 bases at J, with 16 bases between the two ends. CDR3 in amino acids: CASSSPRIAIYEQYF. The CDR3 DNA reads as TGTGCCAGCAGCTCCCCCAGGATAGCGATCTACGAGCAGTACTTC.

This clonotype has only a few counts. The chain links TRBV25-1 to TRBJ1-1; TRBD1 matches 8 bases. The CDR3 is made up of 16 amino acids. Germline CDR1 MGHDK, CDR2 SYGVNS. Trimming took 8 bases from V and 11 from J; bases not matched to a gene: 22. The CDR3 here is CASDTTSAGGGVGAFF. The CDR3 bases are TGTGCCAGCGATACAACCTCCGCAGGGGGCGGCGTAGGTGCTTTCTTT.

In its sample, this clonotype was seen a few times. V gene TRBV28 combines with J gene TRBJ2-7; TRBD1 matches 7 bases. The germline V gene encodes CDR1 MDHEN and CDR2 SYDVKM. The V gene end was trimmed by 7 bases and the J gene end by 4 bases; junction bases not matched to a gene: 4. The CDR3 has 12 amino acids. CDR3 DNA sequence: TGTGCCAGCAACGACAGGGCATACGAGCAGTACTTC. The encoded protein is CASNDRAYEQYF.

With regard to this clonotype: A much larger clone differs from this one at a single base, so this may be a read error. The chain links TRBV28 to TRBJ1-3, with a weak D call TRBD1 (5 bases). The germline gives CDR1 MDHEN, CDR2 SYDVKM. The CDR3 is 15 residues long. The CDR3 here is CASSFGIGDGSTIYF. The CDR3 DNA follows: TGTGCCAGCAGTTTCGGGATAGGGGACGGAAGCACCATATATTTT.

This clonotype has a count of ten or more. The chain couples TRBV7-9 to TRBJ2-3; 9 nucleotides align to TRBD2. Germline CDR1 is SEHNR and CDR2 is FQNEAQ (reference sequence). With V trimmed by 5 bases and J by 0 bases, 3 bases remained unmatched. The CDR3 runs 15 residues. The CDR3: CASSGGRASTDTQYF. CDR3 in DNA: TGTGCCAGCAGCGGCGGGAGGGCTAGCACAGATACGCAGTATTTT.

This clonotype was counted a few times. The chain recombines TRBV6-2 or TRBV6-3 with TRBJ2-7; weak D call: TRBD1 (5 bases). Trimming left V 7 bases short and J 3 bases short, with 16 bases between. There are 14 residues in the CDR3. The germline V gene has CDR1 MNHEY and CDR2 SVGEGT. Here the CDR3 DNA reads TGTGCCAGCACCACCCAGGGTCCATACTACGAGCAGTACTTC. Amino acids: CASTTQGPYYEQYF.

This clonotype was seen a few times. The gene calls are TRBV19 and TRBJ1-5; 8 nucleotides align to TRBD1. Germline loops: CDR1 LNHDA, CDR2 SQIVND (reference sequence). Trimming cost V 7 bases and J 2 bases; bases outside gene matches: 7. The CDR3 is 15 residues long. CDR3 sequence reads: CASTPGGRGNQPQHF. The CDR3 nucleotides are TGTGCCAGTACTCCAGGGGGCAGGGGCAATCAGCCCCAGCATTTT.

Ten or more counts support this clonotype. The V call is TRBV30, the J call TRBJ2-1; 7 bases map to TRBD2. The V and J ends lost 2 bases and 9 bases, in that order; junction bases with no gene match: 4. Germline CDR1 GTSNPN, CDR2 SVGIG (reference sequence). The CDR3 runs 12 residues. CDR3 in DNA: TGTGCCTGGAGTCGCTCTAGCGGTGAGCAGTTCTTC. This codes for CAWSRSSGEQFF. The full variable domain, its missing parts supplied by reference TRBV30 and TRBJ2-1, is SQTIHQWPATLVQPVGSPLSLECTVEGTSNPNLYWYRQAAGRGLQLLFYSVGIGQISSEVPQNLSASRPQDRQFILSSKKLLLSDSGFYLCAWSRSSGEQFFGPGTRLTVL.